This T cell receptor (beta chain) was found in a study of blood T cell repertoires in COVID-19. In the original processing: By means of reference gene primer amplification, nucleated cell counts were estimated. Some clones are missing from TCRdb's copy, which holds only in-frame ones; the method was immunoSEQ multiplex PCR. D and trimming were read from the DNA, whereas the V and J calls and clone size are those reported in that table. This sample yields over 200,000 clones, of which 85% to 90% are seen a single time; roughly 8.3% belongs to the top ten. The ends were cut back, 0 bases at V and 3 bases at J, with 8 bases in the middle. The CDR3 has 14 residues. Germline lookup yields CDR1 LGHDT and CDR2 YNNKEL (reference sequence).

The source of this sequence is a man in his forties who had recovered from COVID-19. Material for sequencing was PBMCs or T cells enriched from blood (not recorded which). This sequence joins TRBV3-1 (or the pseudogene TRBV3-2) and TRBJ2-5; D unresolved. The CDR3 nucleotides read TGTGCCAGCAGCCAAGATCCTCAGGAAGAGACCCAGTACTTC. This gives the protein CASSQDPQEETQYF.